These 7 T cell receptor beta chains were all obtained from the same sample, sequenced in a study of early stage breast cancer tumors. Profiled with immunoSEQ multiplex PCR; TCRdb holds only in-frame clones, not every one. The table has approximately 54,000 clones, around 80% seen once. Sequenced material: blood. The receptors come from a person aged 35-55 years with breast cancer.

This clone was counted once. V usage is TRBV11-2 and J usage is TRBJ2-1; perhaps D is TRBD1 or TRBD2 (7 bases each). Germline V CDR1 and CDR2: SGHAT, FQNNGV. CDR3 size: 14 residues. V lost 2 bases to trimming and J lost 10 bases, with 15 bases between them. As DNA, the CDR3 is TGTGCCAGCAGCTTACAGGGGGGGGCGCGGGAGCAGTTCTTC. It yields the protein CASSLQGGAREQFF.

This rearrangement joins TRBV11-2 to TRBJ2-7, with 9 bases lining up with TRBD2. The V and J ends lost 2 bases and 0 bases, in that order; junction bases with no gene match: 2. CDR1 and CDR2 from the germline V gene are SGHAT and FQNNGV. The CDR3 is 15 amino acids. CDR3 amino acids: CASSLTSGFSYEQYF. The CDR3 DNA is TGTGCCAGCAGCTTAACTAGCGGGTTCTCCTACGAGCAGTACTTC.

This chain links TRBV7-8 with TRBJ2-1, with 10 bases fitting TRBD2. Trimming at V came to 5 bases and at J to 5 bases, leaving 3 bases not matched to a gene. Per the germline V gene, CDR1 is SGHVS and CDR2 is FQNEAQ. The CDR3 runs to 14 residues. Written as DNA, the CDR3 is TGTGCCAGCAGCCGAGGACTAGCGGACAATGAGCAGTTCTTC. This codes for CASSRGLADNEQFF.

The V and J genes are TRBV29-1 and TRBJ2-5, with D uncertain. The CDR3 consists of 11 residues. V lost 8 bases to trimming and J lost 3 bases, with 10 bases between them. From germline, CDR1 is SQVTM and CDR2 ANQGSEA. The CDR3 nucleotides read TGCAGCATAATCCCCAAAGAGACCCAGTACTTC. It encodes CSIIPKETQYF.

V usage is TRBV7-9 and J usage is TRBJ2-1; a possible D gene is TRBD2 (6 bases). Germline CDR1 and CDR2: SEHNR and FQNEAQ (reference sequence). Trimming left V 1 base short and J 4 bases short, with 14 bases between. CDR3 length equals 16 residues. The CDR3 loop is CASSLDTAGPYNEQFF. CDR3 nucleotide sequence: TGTGCCAGCAGCTTAGATACAGCGGGCCCTTACAATGAGCAGTTCTTC. The full variable domain, its missing parts supplied by reference TRBV7-9 and TRBJ2-1, is DTGVSQNPRHKITKRGQNVTFRCDPISEHNRLYWYRQTLGQGPEFLTYFQNEAQLEKSRLLSDRFSAERPKGSFSTLEIQRTEQGDSAMYLCASSLDTAGPYNEQFFGPGTRLTVL.

Remarks on this clone: Other DNA sequences in this specimen translate into the identical CDR3. The genes are TRBV20-1 and TRBJ2-1; no definite D call. V shed 0 bases and J shed 7 bases, with 1 base lying between them. CDR3 size: 10 residues. Germline-derived CDR1 and CDR2 are DFQATT and SNEGSKA (reference sequence). In DNA form, the CDR3 reads TGCAGTGCTAGAGAGAATGAGCAGTTCTTC. It encodes CSARENEQFF.

This clone has a single count. The chain links TRBV19 to TRBJ2-7, with 8 bases identical to TRBD1. The CDR3 covers 15 residues. V shed 5 bases and J 6 bases; nucleotides not matched to a gene: 12. CDR1 is LNHDA, CDR2 SQIVND, per germline (reference sequence). The CDR3 loop reads CASSQDRANLGEQYF. Here the CDR3 DNA reads TGTGCCAGTAGTCAGGACAGGGCTAATTTGGGCGAGCAGTACTTC.